Many counts were recorded for the clone carrying this TCR beta chain. These data originate in a study of T cells in Graves' hyperthyroidism and ophthalmopathy. The CDR3 has 14 amino acids. Germline CDR1 and CDR2: SEHNR and FQNEAQ (reference sequence). Trimming removed 4 bases at V and 5 bases at J, with 15 bases between. Template material for amplifying TCR beta CDR3 regions consisted of RNA transcripts. HTBI primers drove first-round RT-PCR of the TCR CDR3. TCRdb itself ran the multiplex PCR reads through MiXCR, one entry per CDR3 protein. This table has about 620,000 distinct CDR3 sequences, around 15% appearing once.

The TCR originated in a woman aged 25 to 39 with Graves' hyperthyroidism. The chain employs TRBV7-9 and TRBJ2-7; unclear D gene. Input material: blood. Written as DNA, the CDR3 is TGTGCCAGCAGCTCCTCGGGTCCCGGCGACGAGCAGTACTTC. Translation: CASSSSGPGDEQYF.